Each of the 6 T cell receptor beta chains below was sequenced from the same sample in a study of control samples from healthy donors and cancer patients. Assay: immunoSEQ multiplex PCR; the TCRdb copy retains only in-frame clones and omits some. The table lists about 140,000 clones, approximately 94% of them singletons. Sequenced: blood. The source of these receptors is a man aged 35-49 years in good health.

The chain uses TRBV7-2 and TRBJ2-3, with 13 nucleotides matching TRBD2. With 5 bases clipped from V and 3 bases from J, the junction kept 14 bases outside the gene matches. In germline, CDR1 is SGHTA, CDR2 FQGNSA. The CDR3 sequence is 19 residues long. This CDR3 reads CASSPLHVRLAGGTDTQYF. The CDR3 coding sequence is TGTGCCAGCAGCCCGCTACATGTGAGACTAGCGGGGGGAACAGATACGCAGTATTTT.

As DNA, the CDR3 is TGTGCCAGCAGCCATTGGGGTCTTGGACAGAATAACGAGCAGTACTTC. Protein sequence: CASSHWGLGQNNEQYF. V gene TRBV3-1 (or the pseudogene TRBV3-2) combines with J gene TRBJ2-7; D perhaps matches TRBD1 (6 bases). Germline V gene lookup returns CDR1 LGHDT and CDR2 YNNKEL (reference sequence). The CDR3 extends over 16 amino acids. V lost 3 bases and J lost 5, with 20 bases in between.

This chain uses TRBV7-9 with TRBJ2-5, with a weak D call TRBD2 (5 bases). V dropped 3 bases and J dropped 2 bases, with 16 bases sitting between them. CDR3 length equals 16 residues. Germline V gene data show CDR1 as SEHNR and CDR2 as FQNEAQ (reference sequence). In DNA, the CDR3 is TGTGCCAGCAGCTTTCTCCGACCCGGACTTCAAGAGACCCAGTACTTC. Translating it yields CASSFLRPGLQETQYF.

The chain combines TRBV5-1 with TRBJ1-4; TRBD1 aligns across 10 bases. Trimming at V came to 4 bases and at J to 8 bases, leaving 5 bases not matched to a gene. Germline V gives CDR1 SGHRS, CDR2 YFSETQ. The CDR3 is 14 residues long. The CDR3 spells CASSRDRGGEKLFF. The CDR3 bases are TGCGCCAGCAGCCGGGACAGGGGAGGGGAAAAACTGTTTTTT.

The table lists this clone with a count of one. This chain uses TRBV11-2 with TRBJ2-2, with a weak D call TRBD2 (5 bases). The germline V and J ends were trimmed by 5 bases and 4 bases, with 17 bases remaining between them. CDR1 and CDR2 (germline): SGHAT, FQNNGV. This CDR3 has 16 residues. In nucleotides, the CDR3 is TGTGCCAGCAGCCCGGGATCACTCGGAGTCACCGGGGAGCTGTTTTTT. As protein: CASSPGSLGVTGELFF.

The V gene is TRBV27, the J gene TRBJ1-2; no reliable D call. The CDR3 totals 14 residues. The V end lost 5 bases, the J end lost 8 bases, and 18 bases lay between the germline ends. From germline, CDR1 is MNHEY and CDR2 SMNVEV (reference sequence). Here the CDR3 DNA reads TGTGCCAGCAGTGGGGTGGAGGGAGGCGAGGGCTACACCTTC. Translating it yields CASSGVEGGEGYTF.